The source of this T cell receptor (beta chain) is a study of shared clonotypes between healthy human individuals. Background on the study: CD4 naive and CD4 memory each took three plates per donor, while CD8 naive took two and CD8 memory one.

As for this clone: Its antigen remains unidentified.

Overall study findings and caveats: Across a few donors, naive CD4 shared around 5%, naive CD8 approximately 3.5%, memory CD4 2% to 2.5%, memory CD8 about 0.38%.

Researchers partitioned CD4+ cells into CD45RA+ naive and CD45RA-negative memory subsets. Produced via immunoSEQ multiplex PCR; TCRdb's table is partial and in-frame only. The data hold 950,000 to 1,100,000 clones, with about 75% observed a single time. CDR3 length: 18 amino acids. J lost 1 base, V lost 4 bases, and 5 bases had no gene match. The germline V gene encodes CDR1 MNHNS and CDR2 SASEGT. The TCR sequence derives from a man aged 18 to 30 in good health. Sample: memory CD4+ T cells sorted from blood. Noted subset: CD45RA-negative fraction. The rearrangement links TRBV6-1 to TRBJ2-6; 12 bases agree with TRBD1. The CDR3: CASSGRDRGRSGANVLTF. In DNA, the CDR3 is TGTGCCAGCAGTGGACGGGACAGGGGGCGGTCTGGGGCCAACGTCCTGACTTTC.